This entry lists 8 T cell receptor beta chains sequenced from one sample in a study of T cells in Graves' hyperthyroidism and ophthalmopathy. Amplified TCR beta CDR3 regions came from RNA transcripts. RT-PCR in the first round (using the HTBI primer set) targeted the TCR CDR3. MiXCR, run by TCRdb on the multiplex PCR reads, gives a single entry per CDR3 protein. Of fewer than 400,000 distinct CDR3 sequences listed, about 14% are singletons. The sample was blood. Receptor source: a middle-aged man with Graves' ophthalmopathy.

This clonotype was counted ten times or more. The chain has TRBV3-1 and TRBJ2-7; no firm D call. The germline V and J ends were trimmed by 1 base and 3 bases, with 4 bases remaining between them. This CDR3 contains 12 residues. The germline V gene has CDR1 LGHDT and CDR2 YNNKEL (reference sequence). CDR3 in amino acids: CASSQGYYEQYF. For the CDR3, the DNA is TGTGCCAGCAGCCAAGGGTACTACGAGCAGTACTTC.

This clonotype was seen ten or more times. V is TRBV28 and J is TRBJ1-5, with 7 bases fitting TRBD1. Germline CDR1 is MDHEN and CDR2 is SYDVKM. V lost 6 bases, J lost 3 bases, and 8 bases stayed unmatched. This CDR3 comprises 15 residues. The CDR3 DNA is TGTGCCAGCAGCCGACTTGACAGGGACAATCAGCCCCAGCATTTT. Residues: CASSRLDRDNQPQHF.

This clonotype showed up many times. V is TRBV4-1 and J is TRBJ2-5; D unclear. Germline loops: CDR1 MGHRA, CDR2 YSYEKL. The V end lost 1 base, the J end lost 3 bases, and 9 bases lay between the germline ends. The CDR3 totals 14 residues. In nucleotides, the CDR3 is TGCGCCAGCAGCCAAGTCGGGCTTAAAGAGACCCAGTACTTC. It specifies CASSQVGLKETQYF.

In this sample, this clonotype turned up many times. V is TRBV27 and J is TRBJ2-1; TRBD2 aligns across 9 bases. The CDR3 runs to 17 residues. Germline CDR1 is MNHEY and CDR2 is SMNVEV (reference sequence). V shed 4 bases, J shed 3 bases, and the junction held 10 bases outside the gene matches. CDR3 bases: TGTGCCAGCAGTTCAAACGGACTAGCGAATCTCTACAATGAGCAGTTCTTC. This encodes CASSSNGLANLYNEQFF.

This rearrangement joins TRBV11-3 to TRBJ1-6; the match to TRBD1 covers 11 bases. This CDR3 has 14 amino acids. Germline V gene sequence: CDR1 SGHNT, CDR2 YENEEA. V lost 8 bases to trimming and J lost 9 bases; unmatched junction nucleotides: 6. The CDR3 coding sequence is TGTGCCAGCGACTCCGGGACAGGGGGTTCACCCCTCCACTTT. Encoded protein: CASDSGTGGSPLHF.

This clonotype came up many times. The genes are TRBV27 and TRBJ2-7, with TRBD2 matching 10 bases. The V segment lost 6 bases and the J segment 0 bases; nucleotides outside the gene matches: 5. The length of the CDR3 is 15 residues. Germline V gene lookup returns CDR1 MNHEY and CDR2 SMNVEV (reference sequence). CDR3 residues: CASRQLAGSSYEQYF. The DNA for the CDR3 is TGTGCCAGCAGACAACTAGCGGGGAGCTCCTACGAGCAGTACTTC.

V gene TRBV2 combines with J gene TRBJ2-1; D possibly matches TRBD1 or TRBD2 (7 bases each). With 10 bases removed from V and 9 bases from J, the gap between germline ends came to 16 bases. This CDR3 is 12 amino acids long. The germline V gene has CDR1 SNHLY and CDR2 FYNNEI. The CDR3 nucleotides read TGTGCCACCAGGGGGGGAGGGGCTGAGCAGTTCTTC. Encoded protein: CATRGGGAEQFF.

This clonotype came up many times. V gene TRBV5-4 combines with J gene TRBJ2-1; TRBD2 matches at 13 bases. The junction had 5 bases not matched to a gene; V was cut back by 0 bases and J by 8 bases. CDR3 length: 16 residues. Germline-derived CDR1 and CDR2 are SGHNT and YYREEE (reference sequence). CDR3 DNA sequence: TGTGCCAGCAGCTTGGGGGGACTAGCGGGAATTGATGAGCAGTTCTTC. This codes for CASSLGGLAGIDEQFF.